Below, 9 T cell receptor beta chains from the same sample are listed, as sequenced in a study of blood T cell repertoires in COVID-19. Assay: immunoSEQ multiplex PCR; the TCRdb copy retains only in-frame clones and omits some. The table lists about 430,000 clones, approximately 90% of them singletons. Input material: PBMCs or T cells enriched from blood (not recorded which). These receptor sequences come from a woman aged 18-30 years who had been exposed to COVID-19.

The chain is built from TRBV25-1 and TRBJ1-4; 8 bases align to TRBD1. The trim removed 4 bases at V and 8 bases at J, leaving 6 bases unmatched. The V gene's germline CDR1 is MGHDK and CDR2 SYGVNS. The CDR3 has 14 residues. The CDR3 DNA sequence: TGTGCCAGCAGTGTATACAGGGGGGACGAAAAACTGTTTTTT. Its translation is CASSVYRGDEKLFF.

The chain joins TRBV4-2 to TRBJ1-2; D is unresolved. The CDR3 is 12 residues long. Per the germline V gene, CDR1 is LGHNA and CDR2 is YNFKEQ. Trimming took off 1 base at V and 7 bases at J, with 7 bases between the two ends. The CDR3 loop is CASSQVGGGYTF. The CDR3 DNA is TGTGCCAGCAGCCAAGTAGGAGGTGGCTACACCTTC.

This chain uses TRBV15 with TRBJ1-1, with TRBD1 as a possible D gene (5 bases). Germline V gene data show CDR1 as LNHNV and CDR2 as YYDKDF (reference sequence). This CDR3 is 15 amino acids long. The V and J ends lost 2 bases and 0 bases respectively, with 10 bases between them. The CDR3 sequence: CATSRQTEMNTEAFF. CDR3 coding DNA: TGTGCCACCAGCAGACAGACAGAGATGAACACTGAAGCTTTCTTT.

The chain employs TRBV4-2 and TRBJ2-1; no firm D call. The germline CDR1 and CDR2 sequences are LGHNA and YNFKEQ. V lost 0 bases, J lost 4 bases, and 10 bases lay in between. CDR3 length equals 15 residues. The CDR3: CASSQDFSPYNEQFF. The DNA of the CDR3 is TGTGCCAGCAGCCAAGACTTTAGTCCTTACAATGAGCAGTTCTTC.

There are a few counts of this clone. V and J are TRBV28 and TRBJ1-6; D uncertain. The length of the CDR3 is 13 residues. Trimming removed 1 base from V and 6 bases from J, with 4 bases in between. Per the germline V gene, CDR1 is MDHEN and CDR2 is SYDVKM. The CDR3 region is CASSLSVNSPLHF. The DNA of the CDR3 is TGTGCCAGCAGTTTATCTGTTAATTCACCCCTCCACTTT.

This chain links TRBV28 with TRBJ1-6, with D possibly TRBD1 on 5 matching bases. CDR3 length: 13 amino acids. Germline CDR1 and CDR2: MDHEN and SYDVKM. Trimming removed 6 bases at V and 10 bases at J, with 13 bases between. CDR3 nucleotide sequence: TGTGCCAGCAGGGAGGGGACGTGGTCACCCCTCCACTTT. It codes for CASREGTWSPLHF.

This clone turned up a few times. This sequence joins TRBV24-1 and TRBJ2-2, with a tentative D call TRBD1 (6 bases). The CDR3 sequence is 15 residues long. Germline-derived CDR1 and CDR2 are KGHDR and SFDVKD. The germline V and J ends were trimmed by 5 bases and 3 bases, with 12 bases remaining between them. The CDR3 loop reads CATSVSGVDTGELFF. The CDR3 region has the DNA TGTGCCACCAGTGTGTCAGGGGTCGACACCGGGGAGCTGTTTTTT.

CDR3 coding DNA: TGTGCCAGCAGCTTGTTGGGGGCGCAATCCGATACGCAGTATTTT. Translated, it gives CASSLLGAQSDTQYF. V and J are TRBV5-6 and TRBJ2-3; possible D gene TRBD1, 6 bases. CDR3 length equals 15 residues. Trimming shortened V by 1 base and J by 6 bases, and 15 bases separated the two germline ends. Germline V gene data show CDR1 as SGHDT and CDR2 as YYEEEE. Complete variable domain (other parts from reference TRBV5-6 and TRBJ2-3): DAGVTQSPTHLIKTRGQQVTLRCSPKSGHDTVSWYQQALGQGPQFIFQYYEEEERQRGNFPDRFSGHQFPNYSSELNVNALLLGDSALYLCASSLLGAQSDTQYFGPGTRLTVL.

The rearrangement joins TRBV4-3 to TRBJ2-1; D gene ambiguous. V was pared by 0 bases and J by 7 bases, with 7 bases between. This CDR3 contains 13 residues. CDR1 is LGHNA and CDR2 is YSLEER in the germline V gene. CDR3 protein: CASSQESGNEQFF. The CDR3 nucleotides are TGCGCCAGCAGCCAAGAATCGGGTAATGAGCAGTTCTTC.